This is a list of T cell receptor beta chains from one sample in a study of cytomegalovirus exposure and HLA in healthy donors. Here immunoSEQ multiplex PCR was the method, and the copy in TCRdb shows in-frame clones only, minus some. In the table there are tens of thousands of clones, around 97% of which are singletons. The source material was PBMCs. The receptors were gathered from a woman younger than 35 in good health and CMV-seropositive. CDR3s include the opening cysteine and the closing phenylalanine or tryptophan. Each record gives: CDR3 protein, J gene, V gene.

CDR3: CASSVLAGSTDTQYF
J: TRBJ2-3
V: TRBV6-1

CDR3: CASSLGGTSAYEQYF
J: TRBJ2-7
V: TRBV5-1

CDR3: CASSSKEDYSYEQYF
J: TRBJ2-7
V: TRBV13

CDR3: CASSLVLAGDYEQYF
J: TRBJ2-7
V: TRBV11-2

CDR3: CASSPGQVGYEQYF
J: TRBJ2-7
V: TRBV27

CDR3: CASSQVDRGPHEQYF
J: TRBJ2-7
V: TRBV4-1

CDR3: CASSPGSGRHIVDEQFF
J: TRBJ2-1
V: TRBV11-2

CDR3: CASSEGTSGMRRDTQYF
J: TRBJ2-3
V: TRBV9

CDR3: CAWSMLAGGPKADTQYF
J: TRBJ2-3
V: TRBV30

CDR3: CASSLDRGKYGYTF
J: TRBJ1-2
V: TRBV5-4

CDR3: CASSPPDRVSYEQYF
J: TRBJ2-7
V: TRBV18

CDR3: CASSPRSFQPQHF
J: TRBJ1-5
V: TRBV6-5

CDR3: CASSFPGIPHEQYF
J: TRBJ2-7
V: TRBV28

CDR3: CASSVGQGAYEQYF
J: TRBJ2-7
V: TRBV9

CDR3: CASSQVPGQGVKLAGNTIYF
J: TRBJ1-3
V: TRBV4-1

CDR3: CASSPTGAYEQYF
J: TRBJ2-7
V: TRBV28

CDR3: CASSFPRAGGRDEQFF
J: TRBJ2-1
V: TRBV28

CDR3: CASRPTRTGANVLTF
J: TRBJ2-6
V: TRBV27

CDR3: CASSLSWGSRARSPLHF
J: TRBJ1-6
V: TRBV27

CDR3: CASSVAGKNIQYF
J: TRBJ2-4
V: TRBV25-1